Listed below are T cell receptor beta chains from one sample, sequenced in a study of blood T cell repertoires in COVID-19. TCRdb's table, derived via immunoSEQ multiplex PCR, lists solely in-frame clones and lacks some. This table has 200,000 to 300,000 clones, around four fifths appearing once. The sequenced sample consisted of peripheral blood. The source of these receptors is a man aged 55 to 70 with acute or convalescent COVID-19. The CDR3 runs from the conserved cysteine through the conserved F or W. The D gene is left open where the match is weak. For some rows the clone size is stated as once, few or many, or as a class when expanded; others skip it.

CDR3nt,CDR3aa,d_gene,abundance,len,j_gene,v_gene
TGTGCCAGCAGCGCGTCCGGGACTAGCGGGAGGGCCGTCTCCAATGAGCAGTTCTTC,CASSASGTSGRAVSNEQFF,TRBD2,.,19,TRBJ2-1,TRBV5-4
TGCGCCAGCAAGGAGGGGGGGCGCTTAACTGAAGCTTTCTTT,CASKEGGRLTEAFF,.,.,14,TRBJ1-1,TRBV5-1
TGTGCCAGTAGTCCTCGGGGACAGTGGGGCTACACCTTC,CASSPRGQWGYTF,TRBD1,once,13,TRBJ1-2,TRBV19
TGCAGCGCGAGGGGACTAGCGGGACAAGATACGCAGTATTTT,CSARGLAGQDTQYF,TRBD2,.,14,TRBJ2-3,TRBV29-1
TGCGCCAGCAGCCCGTTAGCGGGAGGGCCTCTCGGTTCGGTTGAGCAGTACTTC,CASSPLAGGPLGSVEQYF,TRBD2,.,18,TRBJ2-7,TRBV4-1
TGTGCCAGCAGCGGAGGGGGATTAGCGGGATTCCAAGAGACCCAGTACTTC,CASSGGGLAGFQETQYF,TRBD2,.,17,TRBJ2-5,TRBV9
TGTGCCAGCAGTTTGGGTGTTGGGAGGGTTTGGGAAAAACTGTTTTTT,CASSLGVGRVWEKLFF,.,.,16,TRBJ1-4,TRBV28
TGTGCCAGCAGCTCCGCGGGGGGGCGATCTCGTGAGCAGTACTTC,CASSSAGGRSREQYF,TRBD2,.,15,TRBJ2-7,TRBV11-1
TGTGCCAGCAGTCCGGACGGGGATAACTATGGCTACACCTTC,CASSPDGDNYGYTF,.,.,14,TRBJ1-2,TRBV6-5
TGTGCCAGCAGATACCGGGAGACCCAGTACTTC,CASRYRETQYF,.,.,11,TRBJ2-5,TRBV7-6
TGCAGCACCGACCCTAGCGGGAGCGTAGGCTACAATGAGCAGTTCTTC,CSTDPSGSVGYNEQFF,TRBD2,.,16,TRBJ2-1,TRBV29-1
TGTGCCGCACGGCAGACAACGAGCAATCAGCCCCAGCATTTT,CAARQTTSNQPQHF,.,.,14,TRBJ1-5,TRBV6-6
TGTGCCAGCAGTTCGGACAGGGGGCCCTATGGCTACACCTTC,CASSSDRGPYGYTF,TRBD1,.,14,TRBJ1-2,TRBV6-6
TGTGCCAGCTCTCCCGGACAGGGCTATAATTCACCCCTCCACTTT,CASSPGQGYNSPLHF,TRBD1,.,15,TRBJ1-6,TRBV3-1/TRBV3-2
TGTGCCAGCAGCATGGGGGGGACAGGGAGGCTCGAGCAGTACTTC,CASSMGGTGRLEQYF,TRBD1,.,15,TRBJ2-7,TRBV7-2
TGTGCCAGCAGTCTACTCAACTTACCGGGACAGGGGGACAATGAGCAGTTCTTC,CASSLLNLPGQGDNEQFF,TRBD1,.,18,TRBJ2-1,TRBV27
TGTGCCATTTCCGCTAGATTCGGGGATGGCGGGGAGCTGTTTTTT,CAISARFGDGGELFF,.,.,15,TRBJ2-2,TRBV19
TGCGCCAGCAGCTCGGACAGGGACGACGAGCAGTACTTC,CASSSDRDDEQYF,TRBD1,.,13,TRBJ2-7,TRBV5-1
TGTGCCAGCAGCTTAAACGGACAGAGCTCCTACAATGAGCAGTTCTTC,CASSLNGQSSYNEQFF,.,.,16,TRBJ2-1,TRBV7-2
TGTGCCAGCAGCTTAGGCAGGGGCAGGGCGGGTAACTATGGCTACACCTTC,CASSLGRGRAGNYGYTF,.,.,17,TRBJ1-2,TRBV7-9
TGTGCCAGTGAGAGAGCGTTCTCTGGAAACACCATATATTTT,CASERAFSGNTIYF,.,.,14,TRBJ1-3,TRBV19
TGTGCTAGTTCAGAGACAGGGGGATACGCTGGGGCCAACGTCCTGACTTTC,CASSETGGYAGANVLTF,TRBD1,.,17,TRBJ2-6,TRBV12-5
TGTGCCAGCAGTTCAGGGGGCTATGGCTACACCTTC,CASSSGGYGYTF,TRBD1,once,12,TRBJ1-2,TRBV27
TGTGCCAGCATGATAGGAGGCAGGCCTCCCTACGAGCAGTACTTC,CASMIGGRPPYEQYF,.,.,15,TRBJ2-7,TRBV28
TGTGCCAGTAGTATTATGCGGGGGAGCACAGATACGCAGTATTTT,CASSIMRGSTDTQYF,TRBD2,.,15,TRBJ2-3,TRBV19
TGCGCCAGCAGCTGGGGACTAGCGGGAGGGCCGAGCACAGATACGCAGTATTTT,CASSWGLAGGPSTDTQYF,TRBD2,.,18,TRBJ2-3,TRBV5-1
TGTGCCAGCAGCCTTGATCAGACAGGGTTTGGCTACACCTTC,CASSLDQTGFGYTF,TRBD1,many,14,TRBJ1-2,TRBV6-5
TGTGCCAGCAGACCCGGGACAGGGGATAGTTCACCCCTCCACTTT,CASRPGTGDSSPLHF,TRBD1,.,15,TRBJ1-6,TRBV6-5
TGCAGCGTTGCGACAGCCGAATGGGGCGAGCAGTACTTC,CSVATAEWGEQYF,.,few,13,TRBJ2-7,TRBV29-1
TGCAGCGTTGAAATAAAGCCCACAGATACGCAGTATTTT,CSVEIKPTDTQYF,.,.,13,TRBJ2-3,TRBV29-1
TGTGCCAGCTCACCACCCCTAGCGGGGCACAATGAGCAGTTCTTC,CASSPPLAGHNEQFF,TRBD2,few,15,TRBJ2-1,TRBV18
TGTGCCAGCAGCACGGGGACAGGGGCCCTCTATGGCTACACCTTC,CASSTGTGALYGYTF,.,.,15,TRBJ1-2,TRBV21-1
TGTGCCAGCAGCCGACAGGGTGACACTGAAGCTTTCTTT,CASSRQGDTEAFF,TRBD1,.,13,TRBJ1-1,TRBV11-2
TGTGCCAGCAGTTACCGGGACTGGTCCTACGAGCAGTACTTC,CASSYRDWSYEQYF,.,.,14,TRBJ2-7,TRBV6-5
TGTGCCAGCAGTCCCGGAGGAGACAAATCCTACGAGCAGTACTTC,CASSPGGDKSYEQYF,.,.,15,TRBJ2-7,TRBV28
TGTGCCAGCAGCACTGGGACAGGGGGCGCCGGGGAGCTGTTTTTT,CASSTGTGGAGELFF,TRBD1,.,15,TRBJ2-2,TRBV9
TGCGCCAGCAGCGTCACAGCGAACACTGAAGCTTTCTTT,CASSVTANTEAFF,.,.,13,TRBJ1-1,TRBV5-1